A single sample is the source of the 2 T cell receptor beta chains below, sequenced in a study of cytomegalovirus exposure and HLA in healthy donors. With 60 Vbeta and 13 Jbeta primers, the PCR was carried out. The method was immunoSEQ multiplex PCR; TCRdb's version includes in-frame clones alone and lacks a portion of them. Of around 150,000 clones listed, roughly three quarters are singletons. Sequenced sample: PBMCs. Receptor source: a male donor in good health and CMV-seronegative.

The V and J genes are TRBV7-6 and TRBJ2-3; D is unclear. Trimming shortened V by 1 base and J by 6 bases, and 14 bases separated the two germline ends. The CDR3 covers 15 residues. The germline gives CDR1 SGHVS, CDR2 FNYEAQ. Here the CDR3 DNA reads TGTGCCAGCAGCTTAGAATCGCAGCGACTGGATACGCAGTATTTT. Protein sequence: CASSLESQRLDTQYF.

V and J are TRBV9 and TRBJ1-6; TRBD1 matches 7 bases. CDR1 is SGDLS and CDR2 is YYNGEE in the germline V gene. The CDR3 extends over 16 amino acids. The trim removed 3 bases at V and 0 bases at J, leaving 3 bases unmatched. The CDR3 protein is CASSARDSSYNSPLHF. In DNA form, the CDR3 reads TGTGCCAGCAGCGCCAGGGACAGCTCCTATAATTCACCCCTCCACTTT. The full variable domain, with the rest looked up from reference TRBV9 and TRBJ1-6, is DSGVTQTPKHLITATGQRVTLRCSPRSGDLSVYWYQQSLDQGLQFLIQYYNGEERAKGNILERFSAQQFPDLHSELNLSSLELGDSALYFCASSARDSSYNSPLHFGNGTRLTVT.